These T cell receptor beta chains were read from a single sample in a study of blood T cells in healthy people across ages. One entry per CDR3 protein results from TCRdb running MiXCR on the 5' RACE reads. The data contain 1.6 million or so distinct CDR3 sequences, roughly 32% of them seen just once; the ten biggest clones take up about 11%. Specimen: blood. The receptors were gathered from a woman aged 25-40 years in good health. The conserved cysteine and the conserved F or W are not part of the CDR3 here. Fields, in order: J gene, clone size, V gene, CDR3 protein. Clone size appears in some rows only: once, few, many, or a class for an expanded clone.

TRBJ2-3	NA	TRBV10-3	AIGQGSRTDTQY
NA	many	TRBV7-6	ASSDRRDYEQY
TRBJ2-2	NA	TRBV30	AWLGTAGELF
TRBJ2-3	few	TRBV27	ASSPTSGSYTDTQY
TRBJ2-7	NA	TRBV28	ASNTPWLADSSEQY
TRBJ2-7	NA	TRBV6-1	ASSDREGYEQY
TRBJ2-2	few	TRBV29-1	SVEGYGGELF
TRBJ2-3	NA	TRBV30	AWRSDRGKGSWADTQY
TRBJ2-7	many	TRBV7-2	ASLRQPGLNYEQY
TRBJ1-6	NA	TRBV5-1	ASSIMTGKDSPLH
TRBJ2-4	NA	TRBV7-2	ASSLLRGADVQY
TRBJ2-1	NA	TRBV20-1	SARDPARQSNEQF
TRBJ2-3	few	TRBV27	ASSPPLGHGDTQY
TRBJ2-7	NA	TRBV18	ASSPSGPTNPIWSYEQY
TRBJ2-3	NA	TRBV30	AWSVGLGNTDTQY
TRBJ2-3	NA	TRBV5-1	ASTPGRASADTQY
TRBJ2-5	many	TRBV20-1	SATSHSGGAVETQY
TRBJ2-7	few	TRBV5-8	ASSLVLVSQGSEQY
TRBJ2-7	few	TRBV20-1	SAPQRGESYEQY
TRBJ2-1	few	TRBV3-1	ASTPASVSYNEQF
TRBJ1-2	NA	TRBV29-1	SVVQINYGYT
TRBJ2-3	few	TRBV20-1	SAIEGRGTDTQY
TRBJ2-2	NA	TRBV5-5	ASSLAVRGGELF
TRBJ1-3	NA	TRBV6-1	ASTGFSSGNTIY
TRBJ1-6	NA	TRBV18	ASSKDRAKFGALH
TRBJ1-2	NA	TRBV6-5	ASSSTGWWNYGYT
TRBJ1-4	NA	TRBV3-1	ASSQDSATEKLF
TRBJ1-6	many	TRBV7-9	ASSSGQGSSPLH
TRBJ1-3	NA	TRBV6-1	ASSARDLTGNTIY
TRBJ1-2	NA	TRBV20-1	SATRYGPDDGYT
TRBJ2-7	few	TRBV12-3/TRBV12-4	ASNYNDYEQY
TRBJ1-4	NA	TRBV4-1	ASSLGGEGEKLF
TRBJ1-2	NA	TRBV12-5	ASGLGDTIYGYT
TRBJ2-3	NA	TRBV19	AAGDRDTRY
TRBJ2-1	many	TRBV5-6	ASSLASNNEQF
TRBJ2-1	few	TRBV6-6	ASSYAGGAAYEQF
TRBJ2-3	NA	TRBV15	ATSWDRGTGDTQY
TRBJ2-3	few	TRBV28	ASSPQGGTGYTDTQY
TRBJ2-7	few	TRBV11-2	ASSHPVGLAYEQY
TRBJ2-3	few	TRBV2	ASSEVVTQY
TRBJ2-7	NA	TRBV4-1	ASSEDLLGRSSYEQY
TRBJ1-5	few	TRBV19	ASSWAEDQPQH
TRBJ2-5	few	TRBV10-2	ASSEPPEGLKETQY
TRBJ2-5	NA	TRBV20-1	SAREGTKQETQY
TRBJ2-7	NA	TRBV5-1	ASSSSPGDYEQY
TRBJ1-2	NA	TRBV28	ASYRGPRYGYT
TRBJ2-6	few	TRBV11-2	ASSSDAFET
TRBJ2-5	many	TRBV4-1	ASSQDHQARIQETQY
TRBJ2-3	few	TRBV10-1	ASSEKREWDTQY
TRBJ2-7	few	TRBV4-1	ASSQAWTVSYEQY
TRBJ2-7	few	TRBV5-1	ASSLAQSPGPYEQY
TRBJ2-7	NA	TRBV3-1	ASSQGGTVDEQY
TRBJ1-2	few	TRBV3-1	ASSQETGLYGYT
TRBJ2-1	once	TRBV12-3/TRBV12-4	VSSRTGGVSEQF
TRBJ1-1	NA	TRBV25-1	ASRPGGVNTEAF
TRBJ2-1	once	TRBV11-2	ASSPGTSGSKSRETQF